This T cell receptor (beta chain) originates from a study of blood T cell repertoires in COVID-19. The table came from immunoSEQ multiplex PCR; TCRdb's copy has only in-frame clones and leaves some out. The data show about 33,000 clones, around 88% seen once. Sequenced material: peripheral blood. This TCR was sampled from a human donor in a cohort sampled during active COVID-19.

Written as DNA, the CDR3 is TGTGCCAGCAGCCCTAGCGGGGGGCTCGGGACAGATACGCAGTATTTT. This sequence encodes CASSPSGGLGTDTQYF. The J gene is TRBJ2-3, the V gene TRBV11-2; 11 bases agree with TRBD2. This CDR3 comprises 16 residues. CDR1 is SGHAT and CDR2 is FQNNGV in the germline V gene. Trimming cost V 5 bases and J 3 bases; bases outside gene matches: 7.